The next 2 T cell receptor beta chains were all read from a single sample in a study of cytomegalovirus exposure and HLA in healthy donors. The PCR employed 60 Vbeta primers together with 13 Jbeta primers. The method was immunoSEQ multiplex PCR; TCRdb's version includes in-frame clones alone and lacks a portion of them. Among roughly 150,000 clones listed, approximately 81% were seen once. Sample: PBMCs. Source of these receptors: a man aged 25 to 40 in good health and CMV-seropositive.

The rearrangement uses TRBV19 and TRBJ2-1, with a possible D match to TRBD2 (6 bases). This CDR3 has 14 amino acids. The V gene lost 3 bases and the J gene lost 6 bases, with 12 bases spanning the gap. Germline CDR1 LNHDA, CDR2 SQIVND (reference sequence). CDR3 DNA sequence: TGTGCCAGTAGTATGGGACGGGAGAGCAATGAGCAGTTCTTC. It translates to CASSMGRESNEQFF.

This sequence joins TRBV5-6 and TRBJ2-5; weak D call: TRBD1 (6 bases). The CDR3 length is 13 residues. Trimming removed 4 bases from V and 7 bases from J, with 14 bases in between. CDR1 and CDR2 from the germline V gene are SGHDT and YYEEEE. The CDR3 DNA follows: TGTGCCAGCAGCCGCCGGGACATTGGGACCCAGTACTTC. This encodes CASSRRDIGTQYF.